Shown below are 30 T cell receptor beta chains from a single sample sequenced in a study of T-cell memory formation after mild COVID-19. TCRdb re-called the 5' RACE reads through MiXCR, storing one row per CDR3 protein. The table records 85,000 to 120,000 distinct CDR3 sequences, about 17% of them present only once. Input material: PBMCs or a T cell subset sorted from them (not recorded which). All receptors come from an adult woman who had mild COVID-19 (a few samples of this study predate the infection). Cell type and time point are not known.

This clonotype has a handful of counts. The chain carries TRBV2 and TRBJ2-1; D not certain. The CDR3 is 12 residues long. Trimming took 6 bases from V and 9 from J, leaving 12 bases between them. Germline V gene data show CDR1 as SNHLY and CDR2 as FYNNEI. As DNA, the CDR3 is TGTGCCAGCAGGCACCCAGGCTTTGAGCAGTTCTTC. This gives the protein CASRHPGFEQFF.

The chain carries TRBV5-1 and TRBJ2-5; D unclear. The CDR3 covers 14 residues. Germline V gives CDR1 SGHRS, CDR2 YFSETQ. Trimming cost V 2 bases and J 2 bases, with 10 bases left between them. The CDR3 DNA reads TGCGCCAGCAGCTTTGGATGGAAACAAGAGACCCAGTACTTC. Translated: CASSFGWKQETQYF.

In its sample, this clonotype was seen a few times. This chain uses TRBV15 with TRBJ2-3; D remains unclear. This CDR3 contains 15 residues. Between the trimmed V and J ends, which lost 1 base and 1 base, there was a span of 9 bases. Germline V CDR1 and CDR2: LNHNV, YYDKDF (reference sequence). The chain's CDR3 is CATSRGDTRTDTQYF. CDR3 sequence (DNA): TGTGCCACCAGCAGAGGAGACACCCGCACAGATACGCAGTATTTT.

This clonotype was seen a handful of times. The genes are TRBV19 and TRBJ2-7, with D perhaps TRBD2 (6 bases). Germline CDR1 and CDR2: LNHDA and SQIVND (reference sequence). The CDR3 sequence is 15 residues long. Between the trimmed V and J ends, which lost 3 bases and 3 bases, there was a span of 15 bases. The CDR3 spells CASSIGWTNLYEQYF. Here the CDR3 DNA reads TGTGCCAGTAGTATTGGGTGGACTAACCTCTACGAGCAGTACTTC.

This sequence joins TRBV12-3 or TRBV12-4 and TRBJ2-1; D unclear. V was trimmed by 3 bases and J by 0 bases, leaving 9 bases between them. The length of the CDR3 is 15 residues. CDR3 nucleotide sequence: TGTGCCAGCAGTTTGTGGCAGTCCTCCTACAATGAGCAGTTCTTC. This translates into CASSLWQSSYNEQFF.

This clonotype was seen more than once but under ten times. The chain uses TRBV10-3 and TRBJ1-5; the match to TRBD1 covers 7 bases. The CDR3 consists of 16 residues. Trimming cost V 3 bases and J 6 bases; bases outside gene matches: 11. Germline values: CDR1 ENHRY, CDR2 SYGVKD. The CDR3 loop reads CAISEHTGVAGQPQHF. CDR3 bases: TGTGCCATCAGTGAACACACAGGGGTCGCGGGTCAGCCCCAGCATTTT.

The table lists this clonotype with a few counts. This chain links TRBV6-5 with TRBJ2-3, with 7 positions matching TRBD2. Germline V gene data show CDR1 as MNHEY and CDR2 as SVGAGI. The junction had 11 bases not matched to a gene; V was cut back by 6 bases and J by 5 bases. The CDR3 totals 15 residues. CDR3 amino acids: CASSQRGQTRDTQYF. The CDR3 nucleotides are TGTGCCAGCAGCCAGCGGGGCCAGACACGAGATACGCAGTATTTT.

This clonotype was detected a few times. The chain couples TRBV12-3 or TRBV12-4 to TRBJ1-5, with D possibly being TRBD1 (5 bases). The CDR3 loop spans 20 amino acids. V gave up 4 bases and J gave up 0 bases, with 25 bases separating them. CDR3 DNA sequence: TGTGCCAGCAGTTGGGGGTCGGGGGTTGTAGGGAATTTTAGCAATCAGCCCCAGCATTTT. It encodes CASSWGSGVVGNFSNQPQHF.

A few counts support this clonotype. The chain uses TRBV4-2 and TRBJ2-7; no firm D call. V lost 0 bases to trimming and J lost 3 bases, with 12 bases between them. This CDR3 is built from 15 residues. The germline gives CDR1 LGHNA, CDR2 YNFKEQ. The CDR3 is CASSQESQSNYEQYF. The DNA for the CDR3 is TGTGCCAGCAGCCAAGAGAGCCAGTCCAACTACGAGCAGTACTTC.

The chain uses TRBV7-6 and TRBJ2-3; D might be TRBD2 (6 bases). Between the trimmed V and J ends, which lost 5 bases and 5 bases, there was a span of 11 bases. Germline values: CDR1 SGHVS, CDR2 FNYEAQ. The CDR3 contains 13 residues. CDR3 nucleotides: TGTGCCAGCAGCGGGACTGAGGAAGATACGCAGTATTTT. It codes for CASSGTEEDTQYF.

This clonotype was recorded a few times. The chain couples TRBV3-1 to TRBJ2-4; D possibly uses TRBD1 or TRBD2 (5 bases each). Germline V gives CDR1 LGHDT, CDR2 YNNKEL (reference sequence). V was clipped by 0 bases and J by 1 base, with 16 bases between them. The CDR3 is 18 amino acids. The CDR3 sequence is CASSQDRLAGTAKNIQYF. CDR3 nucleotide sequence: TGTGCCAGCAGCCAAGATCGGCTGGCTGGGACGGCCAAAAACATTCAGTACTTC.

The chain uses TRBV5-1 and TRBJ1-1, with 9 nucleotides matching TRBD1. Per germline, CDR1 SGHRS and CDR2 YFSETQ. The V gene end was trimmed by 4 bases and the J gene end by 4 bases; junction bases not matched to a gene: 5. The CDR3 consists of 14 residues. DNA of the CDR3: TGCGCCAGCAGCCCCGGGACAGGGCGCACTGAAGCTTTCTTT. Translating gives CASSPGTGRTEAFF.

V gene TRBV9 combines with J gene TRBJ2-7; no definite D call. CDR1 and CDR2 from the germline V gene are SGDLS and YYNGEE. The ends were cut back, 4 bases at V and 4 bases at J, with 15 bases in the middle. There are 14 residues in the CDR3. The CDR3 bases are TGTGCCAGCAGCCCTTATCCCGGGTCATACGAGCAGTACTTC. It codes for CASSPYPGSYEQYF.

The sample holds a few counts of this clonotype. The chain recombines TRBV9 with TRBJ2-3; TRBD2 matches 7 bases. The CDR3 runs 13 residues. From germline, CDR1 is SGDLS and CDR2 YYNGEE. Trimming removed 7 bases from V and 2 bases from J; junction bases left unmatched: 4. The CDR3 DNA reads TGTGCCAGCGGGAGGGGCTACACAGATACGCAGTATTTT. This sequence encodes CASGRGYTDTQYF.

This clonotype came up a few times. The V gene is TRBV7-3, the J gene TRBJ2-2; 10 nucleotides match TRBD2. The CDR3 is 17 residues long. Trimming cost V 0 bases and J 7 bases; bases outside gene matches: 8. Germline assignment: CDR1 SGHTA and CDR2 FQGTGA. The CDR3 coding sequence is TGTGCCAGCAGCTTAACGACAGCGGGGGGGCCTGGCGGGGAGCTGTTTTTT. Protein product: CASSLTTAGGPGGELFF.

The genes are TRBV15 and TRBJ2-1, with 16 bases that match TRBD2. This CDR3 region has 15 residues. Germline V gives CDR1 LNHNV, CDR2 YYDKDF (reference sequence). Trimming removed 5 bases from V and 10 bases from J; junction bases left unmatched: 5. CDR3 nucleotide sequence: TGTGCCACCAGCGAACCGGGACTAGCGGGGGGGGAGCAGTTCTTC. Its protein product is CATSEPGLAGGEQFF.

This clonotype has only a few counts. The chain has TRBV5-1 and TRBJ2-5; the match to TRBD2 covers 14 bases. The CDR3 is 17 residues long. Looked up from germline, CDR1 is SGHRS and CDR2 is YFSETQ. The J segment lost 4 bases and the V segment lost 2 bases, leaving 7 bases of the junction unmatched. The CDR3 DNA reads as TGCGCCAGCAGCTTCTACCACGGACTAGCGGGGGGAGAGACCCAGTACTTC. Translating it yields CASSFYHGLAGGETQYF.

This clonotype was counted between two and nine times. V gene TRBV12-3 or TRBV12-4 combines with J gene TRBJ2-1; no definite D call. This CDR3 is built from 13 residues. Trimming took 3 bases from V and 10 from J, leaving 13 bases between them. The chain's CDR3 is CASSFGSGTEQFF. The CDR3 DNA reads TGTGCCAGCAGTTTTGGCTCGGGCACCGAGCAGTTCTTC.

The gene calls are TRBV27 and TRBJ2-7; D is possibly TRBD1 or TRBD2 (5 bases each). Trimming shortened V by 7 bases and J by 5 bases, and 9 bases separated the two germline ends. From germline, CDR1 is MNHEY and CDR2 SMNVEV (reference sequence). CDR3 size: 11 residues. The CDR3 reads CASISGHEQYF. The CDR3 DNA reads as TGTGCCAGCATATCGGGGCACGAGCAGTACTTC.

This clonotype was counted a few times. The chain combines TRBV29-1 with TRBJ2-7, with TRBD2 as a possible D gene (6 bases). Trimming left V 4 bases short and J 7 bases short, with 11 bases between. CDR3 length: 11 residues. CDR1 is SQVTM, CDR2 ANQGSEA, per germline. The CDR3 loop is CSVAGTGEQYF. The CDR3 nucleotides are TGCAGCGTTGCAGGGACTGGGGAGCAGTACTTC.

The chain is built from TRBV4-3 and TRBJ2-1, with no clear D. The CDR3 is made up of 15 amino acids. V was pared by 1 base and J by 0 bases, with 7 bases between. Germline-derived CDR1 and CDR2 are LGHNA and YSLEER. The CDR3 here is CASSQVRSSYNEQFF. DNA for the CDR3: TGCGCCAGCAGCCAAGTTAGGAGCTCCTACAATGAGCAGTTCTTC.

The chain employs TRBV5-5 and TRBJ2-5, with TRBD2 as a possible D gene (5 bases). V shed 4 bases and J shed 1 base, with 11 bases lying between them. This CDR3 contains 14 residues. The germline V gene has CDR1 SGHKS and CDR2 YYEKEE (reference sequence). DNA for the CDR3: TGTGCCAGCAGCATCCCCGGGGTCCAAGAGACCCAGTACTTC. Amino acids: CASSIPGVQETQYF.

In this sample, this clonotype turned up a few times. V is TRBV5-1 and J is TRBJ2-3, with unresolved D. CDR1 is SGHRS and CDR2 is YFSETQ in the germline V gene. V was pared by 0 bases and J by 6 bases, with 20 bases between. The CDR3 covers 17 residues. The CDR3 loop reads CASSLDLRVLPLDTQYF. DNA of the CDR3: TGCGCCAGCAGCTTGGACCTTCGGGTCCTCCCCTTGGATACGCAGTATTTT.

This clonotype has just a few counts. This rearrangement joins TRBV29-1 to TRBJ2-1; possibly TRBD1 for D (5 bases). CDR1 and CDR2 (germline): SQVTM, ANQGSEA. The V end lost 5 bases, the J end lost 3 bases, and 8 bases lay between the germline ends. The CDR3 contains 12 residues. CDR3 coding DNA: TGCAGCGTTACACAGGTCTACAATGAGCAGTTCTTC. As protein: CSVTQVYNEQFF.

The J gene is TRBJ2-1, the V gene TRBV7-9, with 9 positions matching TRBD1. Germline-derived CDR1 and CDR2 are SEHNR and FQNEAQ (reference sequence). Germline trimming cut 1 base from V and 4 bases from J; bases unmatched to any gene: 2. The CDR3 totals 15 residues. CDR3 in DNA: TGTGCCAGCAGCTTAGGGACAGGGGAGTACAATGAGCAGTTCTTC. Its protein is CASSLGTGEYNEQFF.

The rearrangement uses TRBV29-1 and TRBJ2-2; D is ambiguous. The CDR3 extends over 13 amino acids. CDR1 and CDR2 from the germline V gene are SQVTM and ANQGSEA. Trimming shortened V by 0 bases and J by 2 bases, and 4 bases separated the two germline ends. The CDR3 DNA is TGCAGCGTTGAAGAGGTCAACACCGGGGAGCTGTTTTTT. Amino acids: CSVEEVNTGELFF.

This chain links TRBV19 with TRBJ1-1; D ambiguous. V lost 9 bases and J lost 12, with 23 bases in between. From germline, CDR1 is LNHDA and CDR2 SQIVND (reference sequence). CDR3 size: 13 residues. CDR3 DNA: TGTGCCAGCGCCATACGTGAGGCCGTCTTGACTTTCTTT. This gives the protein CASAIREAVLTFF.

V usage is TRBV6-2 or TRBV6-3 and J usage is TRBJ2-7, with a weak D call TRBD1 (6 bases). This CDR3 has 13 residues. V dropped 4 bases and J dropped 0 bases, with 7 bases sitting between them. Looked up from germline, CDR1 is MNHEY and CDR2 is SVGEGT. The CDR3 is CASSWDNSYEQYF. The DNA of the CDR3 is TGTGCCAGCAGTTGGGACAACTCCTACGAGCAGTACTTC.

The chain uses TRBV5-1 and TRBJ2-5; maybe TRBD2 (5 bases). Germline CDR1 is SGHRS and CDR2 is YFSETQ. With 4 bases removed from V and 1 base from J, the gap between germline ends came to 8 bases. The CDR3 contains 13 residues. The CDR3 sequence is CASSLTTQETQYF. CDR3 DNA: TGCGCCAGCAGCCTGACTACCCAAGAGACCCAGTACTTC.

Regarding this clonotype: Germline and junction disagree at one end, which may indicate a read error. The chain combines TRBV9 with TRBJ1-2; no reliable D call. CDR3 size: 14 residues. Germline CDR1 is SGDLS and CDR2 is YYNGEE. DNA for the CDR3: TGTGCCAGCAGCGGGGCACCAAATAACTATGGCTATACCTTC. As protein: CASSGAPNNYGYTF.